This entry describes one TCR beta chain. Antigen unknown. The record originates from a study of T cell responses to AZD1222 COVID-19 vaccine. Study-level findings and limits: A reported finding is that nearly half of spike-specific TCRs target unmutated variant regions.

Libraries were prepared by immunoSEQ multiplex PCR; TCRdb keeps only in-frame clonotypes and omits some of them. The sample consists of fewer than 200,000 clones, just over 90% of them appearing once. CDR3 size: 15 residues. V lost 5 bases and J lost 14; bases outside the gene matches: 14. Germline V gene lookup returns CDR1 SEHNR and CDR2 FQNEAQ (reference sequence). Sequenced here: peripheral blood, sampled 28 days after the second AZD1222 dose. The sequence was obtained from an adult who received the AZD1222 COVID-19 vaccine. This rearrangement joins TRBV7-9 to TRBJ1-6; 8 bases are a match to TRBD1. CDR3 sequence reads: CASSRSVDRASTLHF. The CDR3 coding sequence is TGTGCCAGCAGCCGCTCCGTGGACAGGGCATCAACCCTCCACTTT.